This is a list of T cell receptor beta chains from one sample in a study of blood T cells in healthy people across ages. TCRdb re-called the 5' RACE reads with MiXCR, one entry per CDR3 protein. Of some 670,000 distinct CDR3 sequences in the sample, around 50% were seen once. Sequenced input: blood. All receptors come from an elderly woman in good health. Each CDR3 is given with its conserved first and last residue. D genes are given only for firm matches. Not every row has a clone size; where given, it reads once, few, many or a size class.

CDR3: CASSNNPGAETQYF; DNA: TGTGCCAGCAGCAACAATCCGGGTGCCGAGACCCAGTACTTC; size: -; D: -; J: TRBJ2-5; V: TRBV7-2
CDR3: CASTLDGFNQPQHF; DNA: TGTGCCAGCACCCTGGACGGGTTCAATCAGCCCCAGCATTTT; size: -; D: -; J: TRBJ1-5; V: TRBV12-3/TRBV12-4
CDR3: CASSLPSNEQFF; DNA: TGTGCCAGCAGTTTACCCTCCAATGAGCAGTTCTTC; size: few; D: -; J: TRBJ2-1; V: TRBV27
CDR3: CSALQGNQPQHF; DNA: TGCAGTGCTTTACAGGGGAATCAGCCCCAGCATTTT; size: few; D: TRBD1; J: TRBJ1-5; V: TRBV20-1
CDR3: CASSLVYNEQYF; DNA: TGCGCCAGCAGCTTGGTTTACAATGAGCAGTACTTC; size: -; D: -; J: TRBJ2-7; V: TRBV5-1
CDR3: CASSLGPGVTEAFF; DNA: TGTGCCAGCAGTTTGGGGCCCGGGGTTACTGAAGCTTTCTTT; size: -; D: -; J: TRBJ1-1; V: TRBV12-3/TRBV12-4
CDR3: CASSPSSGQKAFF; DNA: TGTGCCAGCAGCCCTTCATCGGGACAGAAAGCTTTCTTT; size: few; D: TRBD1; J: TRBJ1-1; V: TRBV9
CDR3: CATWGGGNQPQHF; DNA: TGTGCTACGTGGGGGGGTGGCAATCAGCCCCAGCATTTT; size: -; D: -; J: TRBJ1-5; V: TRBV7-2
CDR3: CASSQASGPLSTDTQYF; DNA: TGTGCCAGCAGCCAAGCCAGCGGGCCCCTCAGCACAGATACGCAGTATTTT; size: -; D: -; J: TRBJ2-3; V: TRBV3-1
CDR3: CATRTANTGELFF; DNA: TGTGCCACCCGAACAGCAAACACCGGGGAGCTGTTTTTT; size: few; D: -; J: TRBJ2-2; V: TRBV2
CDR3: CASSQLGGNEQYF; DNA: TGCGCCAGCAGCCAATTGGGGGGCAACGAGCAGTACTTC; size: -; D: -; J: TRBJ2-7; V: TRBV4-3
CDR3: CASSQAGADTQYF; DNA: TGCGCCAGCAGCCAAGCAGGGGCAGATACGCAGTATTTT; size: -; D: -; J: TRBJ2-3; V: TRBV4-1
CDR3: CASSAPPGNGQFF; DNA: TGTGCCAGCAGCGCCCCCCCCGGGAATGGGCAGTTCTTC; size: many; D: -; J: TRBJ2-1; V: TRBV3-1
CDR3: CASGSLFEQYF; DNA: TGTGCCAGCGGGTCTTTATTCGAGCAGTACTTC; size: -; D: -; J: TRBJ2-7; V: TRBV27
CDR3: CASSQGDSHTGELFF; DNA: TGTGCCAGCAGCCAAGGTGACTCTCACACCGGAGAGCTGTTTTTT; size: -; D: -; J: TRBJ2-2; V: TRBV3-1
CDR3: CASSLGVGNQPQHF; DNA: TGTGCCAGCAGTTTAGGGGTAGGGAATCAGCCCCAGCATTTT; size: -; D: -; J: TRBJ1-5; V: TRBV27
CDR3: CASSAEGGAGQPQHF; DNA: TGTGCCAGCAGCGCCGAAGGTGGAGCGGGGCAGCCCCAGCATTTT; size: few; D: -; J: TRBJ1-5; V: TRBV2
CDR3: CASSQAASSIDTQYF; DNA: TGTGCCAGCAGCCAAGCAGCTAGTTCGATTGATACGCAGTATTTT; size: -; D: -; J: TRBJ2-3; V: TRBV3-1
CDR3: CASSLGITSGANVLTF; DNA: TGTGCCAGCAGCTTAGGGATTACCTCTGGGGCCAACGTCCTGACTTTC; size: -; D: -; J: TRBJ2-6; V: TRBV7-6
CDR3: CASSLSGSLPYEQYF; DNA: TGTGCCAGCAGTTTATCCGGGAGTCTACCCTACGAGCAGTACTTC; size: many; D: -; J: TRBJ2-7; V: TRBV12-3/TRBV12-4
CDR3: CASSYTTDRRVSEQFF; DNA: TGTGCCAGCAGTTACACTACGGACAGGAGGGTGAGTGAGCAGTTCTTC; size: -; D: -; J: TRBJ2-1; V: TRBV6-5
CDR3: CASSRGLNTEAFF; DNA: TGTGCCAGCTCACGGGGGCTAAATACTGAAGCTTTCTTT; size: few; D: -; J: TRBJ1-1; V: TRBV18
CDR3: CASSLVGDRAEAFF; DNA: TGTGCCAGCAGCTTAGTCGGTGACAGGGCTGAAGCTTTCTTT; size: -; D: TRBD1; J: TRBJ1-1; V: TRBV7-2
CDR3: CASSTRTANSPLHF; DNA: TGTGCCAGCAGTACTAGGACGGCTAATTCACCCCTCCACTTT; size: -; D: -; J: TRBJ1-6; V: TRBV28
CDR3: CARPYEQYF; DNA: TGCGCCAGACCCTACGAGCAGTACTTC; size: many; D: -; J: TRBJ2-7; V: TRBV5-1
CDR3: CASSSYYAGGEETQYF; DNA: TGTGCCAGCTCATCGTATTATGCGGGGGGAGAAGAGACCCAGTACTTC; size: -; D: TRBD2; J: TRBJ2-5; V: TRBV18
CDR3: CASSLARDRVGLNYGYTF; DNA: TGTGCCAGCAGCTTAGCCCGGGACAGGGTAGGACTTAACTATGGCTACACCTTC; size: -; D: TRBD1; J: TRBJ1-2; V: TRBV7-2
CDR3: CASKVSGTLRHNEQFF; DNA: TGTGCCAGCAAGGTTAGCGGGACTTTGCGGCACAATGAGCAGTTCTTC; size: many; D: TRBD2; J: TRBJ2-1; V: TRBV27
CDR3: CASSEVGGSDTQYF; DNA: TGTGCCAGCAGTGAAGTTGGGGGGTCAGATACGCAGTATTTT; size: many; D: -; J: TRBJ2-3; V: TRBV2
CDR3: CASSTTGLETQYF; DNA: TGTGCCAGCAGCACGACAGGGTTGGAGACCCAGTACTTC; size: -; D: TRBD1; J: TRBJ2-5; V: TRBV7-7
CDR3: CASSAGAGGYTF; DNA: TGTGCCAGCAGTGCCGGGGCGGGGGGCTACACCTTC; size: -; D: -; J: TRBJ1-2; V: TRBV25-1
CDR3: CASSLVGQGIREQFF; DNA: TGCGCCAGCAGCTTGGTTGGACAGGGAATAAGGGAGCAGTTCTTC; size: many; D: TRBD1; J: TRBJ2-1; V: TRBV5-1
CDR3: CSAGSAGATEAFF; DNA: TGCAGTGCTGGGTCGGCGGGGGCCACTGAAGCTTTCTTT; size: -; D: -; J: TRBJ1-1; V: TRBV20-1
CDR3: CASSKTGTSYEQYF; DNA: TGTGCCAGCAGCAAAACCGGGACATCATACGAGCAGTACTTC; size: many; D: -; J: TRBJ2-7; V: TRBV7-9
CDR3: CAISGTENTEAFF; DNA: TGTGCCATCAGTGGGACAGAGAACACTGAAGCTTTCTTT; size: many; D: -; J: TRBJ1-1; V: TRBV10-3
CDR3: CSSSWGPDEQYF; DNA: TGTTCCAGCAGTTGGGGCCCCGACGAGCAGTACTTC; size: -; D: -; J: TRBJ2-7; V: TRBV12-3/TRBV12-4
CDR3: CASSSEGGRTGFF; DNA: TGTGCCAGCAGCTCGGAGGGGGGGCGAACGGGGTTCTTC; size: once; D: -; J: TRBJ2-1; V: TRBV7-2
CDR3: CSVAWLTPYEQYF; DNA: TGCAGCGTTGCGTGGCTAACACCCTACGAGCAGTACTTC; size: many; D: -; J: TRBJ2-7; V: TRBV29-1
CDR3: CASSSGNWFNEQFF; DNA: TGTGCCAGCAGCTCCGGGAATTGGTTCAATGAGCAGTTCTTC; size: -; D: -; J: TRBJ2-1; V: TRBV7-9
CDR3: CASSRSTGGGEQFF; DNA: TGTGCCAGCAGCCGATCCACTGGGGGAGGGGAGCAGTTCTTC; size: -; D: TRBD2; J: TRBJ2-1; V: TRBV7-2
CDR3: CASSSRLAPPRETQYF; DNA: TGCGCCAGCAGCTCAAGACTAGCTCCTCCCCGAGAGACCCAGTACTTC; size: many; D: TRBD2; J: TRBJ2-5; V: TRBV5-1
CDR3: CASSLQDGGTDTQYF; DNA: TGTGCCAGCAGCTTACAGGACGGTGGCACAGATACGCAGTATTTT; size: -; D: -; J: TRBJ2-3; V: TRBV7-9
CDR3: CASSFGDRDLETQYF; DNA: TGTGCCAGCAGTTTCGGAGACAGGGATTTGGAGACCCAGTACTTC; size: -; D: TRBD1; J: TRBJ2-5; V: TRBV28
CDR3: CASSLAGAGAFNGQFF; DNA: TGTGCCAGCAGCTTAGCAGGAGCGGGGGCTTTCAATGGGCAGTTCTTC; size: -; D: TRBD2; J: TRBJ2-1; V: TRBV7-9
CDR3: CASSYSDSPLHF; DNA: TGTGCCAGCAGTTACTCCGATTCACCCCTCCACTTT; size: -; D: -; J: TRBJ1-6; V: TRBV6-5
CDR3: CASSQGSQRGRYEQYF; DNA: TGCGCCAGCAGCCAAGGTTCCCAGCGGGGGAGGTACGAGCAGTACTTC; size: -; D: TRBD2; J: TRBJ2-7; V: TRBV4-1